This TCR beta chain is from a study of identical twins. General observations from the study: Interpretation of the results relied on cross-sectional statistical analysis and not on following the same donors.

This clonotype was detected only a few times. The antigen is unknown. CDR1 and CDR2 from the germline V gene are LGHDT and YNNKEL (reference sequence). Trimming took 5 bases from V and 2 from J, leaving 11 bases between them. This CDR3 spans 14 amino acids. TCRdb used MiXCR to reprocess the 5' RACE reads, holding one entry per CDR3 protein. The sample has more than 200,000 distinct CDR3 sequences; around 15% are singletons. This receptor was taken from a woman in her late teens or twenties in good health. V usage is TRBV3-1 and J usage is TRBJ2-3, with D uncertain. Sequencing was done on a sample of memory (CD45RO+) T cells sorted from blood. The CDR3 DNA sequence: TGTGCCAGCAGCTCGAGATTACACACAGATACGCAGTATTTT. This encodes CASSSRLHTDTQYF.